Below are 10 T cell receptor beta chains sequenced from a single sample in a study of blood T cell repertoires in COVID-19. TCRdb keeps only in-frame clones here, not all; method: immunoSEQ multiplex PCR. The table records roughly 220,000 clones, roughly 89% of them present only once. Sequencing was done on a sample of peripheral blood. The receptors derive from a man younger than 40 who had recovered from COVID-19.

This sequence joins TRBV24-1 and TRBJ2-5; 7 nucleotides match TRBD2. Germline CDR1 reads KGHDR; CDR2 reads SFDVKD. The CDR3 covers 13 residues. V lost 4 bases and J lost 9; bases outside the gene matches: 7. In DNA form, the CDR3 reads TGTGCCACCAGTGAAGGCGGGGGAGGGCCCCAGTACTTC. It encodes CATSEGGGGPQYF.

This chain links TRBV2 with TRBJ1-2; the D is unclear. Trimming took 5 bases from V and 7 from J, leaving 23 bases between them. Germline CDR1 and CDR2: SNHLY and FYNNEI. CDR3 length equals 16 residues. The CDR3 bases are TGTGCCAGCAGTCAACAATGGGCAGGCACTGGAGGTGGCTACACCTTC. Its translation is CASSQQWAGTGGGYTF.

The chain joins TRBV7-8 to TRBJ1-1; unclear D gene. This CDR3 contains 14 residues. The V end lost 4 bases, the J end lost 1 base, and 10 bases lay between the germline ends. Germline V gene data show CDR1 as SGHVS and CDR2 as FQNEAQ. The CDR3 here is CASSYWAENTEAFF. CDR3 coding DNA: TGTGCCAGCAGCTATTGGGCAGAGAACACTGAAGCTTTCTTT.

The chain carries TRBV4-1 and TRBJ1-4; weak D call: TRBD1 (6 bases). V lost 0 bases and J 7 bases, leaving 18 bases between the germline ends. The CDR3 is 17 residues long. Germline lookup yields CDR1 MGHRA and CDR2 YSYEKL. The CDR3 spells CASSQDGRVGAGEKLFF. In nucleotides, the CDR3 is TGCGCCAGCAGCCAAGATGGTAGGGTGGGGGCAGGTGAAAAACTGTTTTTT.

This chain links TRBV30 with TRBJ2-7; 7 bases fit TRBD2. The CDR3 runs 14 residues. V lost 1 base, J lost 0 bases, and 3 bases stayed unmatched. CDR1 is GTSNPN and CDR2 is SVGIG in the germline V gene (reference sequence). CDR3 in DNA: TGTGCCTGGAGTGGTGAGCGGGGCTCCTACGAGCAGTACTTC. Translation gives CAWSGERGSYEQYF. Based on the CDR3 plus reference TRBV30 and TRBJ2-7, the full variable domain is SQTIHQWPATLVQPVGSPLSLECTVEGTSNPNLYWYRQAAGRGLQLLFYSVGIGQISSEVPQNLSASRPQDRQFILSSKKLLLSDSGFYLCAWSGERGSYEQYFGPGTRLTVT.

This clone was counted only a few times. V usage is TRBV25-1 and J usage is TRBJ1-6; 10 bases line up with TRBD1. The germline CDR1 and CDR2 sequences are MGHDK and SYGVNS. The CDR3 is 17 residues long. Losses at the gene ends were 4 bases for V and 0 bases for J; bases not matched to a gene: 3. This chain's CDR3 is CASSGGQGVSYNSPLHF. The CDR3 region has the DNA TGTGCCAGCAGTGGTGGACAGGGGGTCTCCTATAATTCACCCCTCCACTTT.

The chain uses TRBV7-6 and TRBJ2-7; D is unresolved. CDR1 is SGHVS and CDR2 is FNYEAQ in the germline V gene. V lost 1 base to trimming and J lost 0 bases, with 10 bases between them. The CDR3 covers 15 residues. CDR3 residues: CASSLVTEISYEQYF. The CDR3 bases are TGTGCCAGCAGCTTAGTAACGGAGATCTCCTACGAGCAGTACTTC.

This chain connects TRBV19 to TRBJ1-1, with 7 bases fitting TRBD1. The CDR3 is 13 residues long. V dropped 4 bases and J dropped 11; count of bases not matched to a gene: 10. Germline loops: CDR1 LNHDA, CDR2 SQIVND (reference sequence). The CDR3 protein is CASSTRDSKPAFF. The CDR3 nucleotides read TGTGCCAGTAGTACCCGGGACAGCAAACCTGCTTTCTTT. The complete variable domain, with remaining parts taken from reference TRBV19 and TRBJ1-1, reads DGGITQSPKYLFRKEGQNVTLSCEQNLNHDAMYWYRQDPGQGLRLIYYSQIVNDFQKGDIAEGYSVSREKKESFPLTVTSAQKNPTAFYLCASSTRDSKPAFFGQGTRLTVV.

CDR3 loop: CASSQDPGTSLTEQFF. The CDR3 DNA reads as TGCGCCAGCAGCCAAGACCCCGGGACTAGTCTCACTGAGCAGTTCTTC. The chain employs TRBV4-1 and TRBJ2-1; 8 nucleotides agree with TRBD2. CDR3 length: 16 residues. V was pared by 0 bases and J by 9 bases, with 10 bases of the junction left unmatched. Germline CDR1 MGHRA, CDR2 YSYEKL.

The chain employs TRBV6-5 and TRBJ1-4, with a weak D call TRBD1 (5 bases). Deletions cut 5 bases from V and 0 bases from J, with 7 bases between. CDR3 length: 14 residues. Germline CDR1 and CDR2: MNHEY and SVGAGI. The CDR3 here is CASSRQPTNEKLFF. The CDR3 DNA follows: TGTGCCAGCAGTAGACAGCCAACTAATGAAAAACTGTTTTTT.